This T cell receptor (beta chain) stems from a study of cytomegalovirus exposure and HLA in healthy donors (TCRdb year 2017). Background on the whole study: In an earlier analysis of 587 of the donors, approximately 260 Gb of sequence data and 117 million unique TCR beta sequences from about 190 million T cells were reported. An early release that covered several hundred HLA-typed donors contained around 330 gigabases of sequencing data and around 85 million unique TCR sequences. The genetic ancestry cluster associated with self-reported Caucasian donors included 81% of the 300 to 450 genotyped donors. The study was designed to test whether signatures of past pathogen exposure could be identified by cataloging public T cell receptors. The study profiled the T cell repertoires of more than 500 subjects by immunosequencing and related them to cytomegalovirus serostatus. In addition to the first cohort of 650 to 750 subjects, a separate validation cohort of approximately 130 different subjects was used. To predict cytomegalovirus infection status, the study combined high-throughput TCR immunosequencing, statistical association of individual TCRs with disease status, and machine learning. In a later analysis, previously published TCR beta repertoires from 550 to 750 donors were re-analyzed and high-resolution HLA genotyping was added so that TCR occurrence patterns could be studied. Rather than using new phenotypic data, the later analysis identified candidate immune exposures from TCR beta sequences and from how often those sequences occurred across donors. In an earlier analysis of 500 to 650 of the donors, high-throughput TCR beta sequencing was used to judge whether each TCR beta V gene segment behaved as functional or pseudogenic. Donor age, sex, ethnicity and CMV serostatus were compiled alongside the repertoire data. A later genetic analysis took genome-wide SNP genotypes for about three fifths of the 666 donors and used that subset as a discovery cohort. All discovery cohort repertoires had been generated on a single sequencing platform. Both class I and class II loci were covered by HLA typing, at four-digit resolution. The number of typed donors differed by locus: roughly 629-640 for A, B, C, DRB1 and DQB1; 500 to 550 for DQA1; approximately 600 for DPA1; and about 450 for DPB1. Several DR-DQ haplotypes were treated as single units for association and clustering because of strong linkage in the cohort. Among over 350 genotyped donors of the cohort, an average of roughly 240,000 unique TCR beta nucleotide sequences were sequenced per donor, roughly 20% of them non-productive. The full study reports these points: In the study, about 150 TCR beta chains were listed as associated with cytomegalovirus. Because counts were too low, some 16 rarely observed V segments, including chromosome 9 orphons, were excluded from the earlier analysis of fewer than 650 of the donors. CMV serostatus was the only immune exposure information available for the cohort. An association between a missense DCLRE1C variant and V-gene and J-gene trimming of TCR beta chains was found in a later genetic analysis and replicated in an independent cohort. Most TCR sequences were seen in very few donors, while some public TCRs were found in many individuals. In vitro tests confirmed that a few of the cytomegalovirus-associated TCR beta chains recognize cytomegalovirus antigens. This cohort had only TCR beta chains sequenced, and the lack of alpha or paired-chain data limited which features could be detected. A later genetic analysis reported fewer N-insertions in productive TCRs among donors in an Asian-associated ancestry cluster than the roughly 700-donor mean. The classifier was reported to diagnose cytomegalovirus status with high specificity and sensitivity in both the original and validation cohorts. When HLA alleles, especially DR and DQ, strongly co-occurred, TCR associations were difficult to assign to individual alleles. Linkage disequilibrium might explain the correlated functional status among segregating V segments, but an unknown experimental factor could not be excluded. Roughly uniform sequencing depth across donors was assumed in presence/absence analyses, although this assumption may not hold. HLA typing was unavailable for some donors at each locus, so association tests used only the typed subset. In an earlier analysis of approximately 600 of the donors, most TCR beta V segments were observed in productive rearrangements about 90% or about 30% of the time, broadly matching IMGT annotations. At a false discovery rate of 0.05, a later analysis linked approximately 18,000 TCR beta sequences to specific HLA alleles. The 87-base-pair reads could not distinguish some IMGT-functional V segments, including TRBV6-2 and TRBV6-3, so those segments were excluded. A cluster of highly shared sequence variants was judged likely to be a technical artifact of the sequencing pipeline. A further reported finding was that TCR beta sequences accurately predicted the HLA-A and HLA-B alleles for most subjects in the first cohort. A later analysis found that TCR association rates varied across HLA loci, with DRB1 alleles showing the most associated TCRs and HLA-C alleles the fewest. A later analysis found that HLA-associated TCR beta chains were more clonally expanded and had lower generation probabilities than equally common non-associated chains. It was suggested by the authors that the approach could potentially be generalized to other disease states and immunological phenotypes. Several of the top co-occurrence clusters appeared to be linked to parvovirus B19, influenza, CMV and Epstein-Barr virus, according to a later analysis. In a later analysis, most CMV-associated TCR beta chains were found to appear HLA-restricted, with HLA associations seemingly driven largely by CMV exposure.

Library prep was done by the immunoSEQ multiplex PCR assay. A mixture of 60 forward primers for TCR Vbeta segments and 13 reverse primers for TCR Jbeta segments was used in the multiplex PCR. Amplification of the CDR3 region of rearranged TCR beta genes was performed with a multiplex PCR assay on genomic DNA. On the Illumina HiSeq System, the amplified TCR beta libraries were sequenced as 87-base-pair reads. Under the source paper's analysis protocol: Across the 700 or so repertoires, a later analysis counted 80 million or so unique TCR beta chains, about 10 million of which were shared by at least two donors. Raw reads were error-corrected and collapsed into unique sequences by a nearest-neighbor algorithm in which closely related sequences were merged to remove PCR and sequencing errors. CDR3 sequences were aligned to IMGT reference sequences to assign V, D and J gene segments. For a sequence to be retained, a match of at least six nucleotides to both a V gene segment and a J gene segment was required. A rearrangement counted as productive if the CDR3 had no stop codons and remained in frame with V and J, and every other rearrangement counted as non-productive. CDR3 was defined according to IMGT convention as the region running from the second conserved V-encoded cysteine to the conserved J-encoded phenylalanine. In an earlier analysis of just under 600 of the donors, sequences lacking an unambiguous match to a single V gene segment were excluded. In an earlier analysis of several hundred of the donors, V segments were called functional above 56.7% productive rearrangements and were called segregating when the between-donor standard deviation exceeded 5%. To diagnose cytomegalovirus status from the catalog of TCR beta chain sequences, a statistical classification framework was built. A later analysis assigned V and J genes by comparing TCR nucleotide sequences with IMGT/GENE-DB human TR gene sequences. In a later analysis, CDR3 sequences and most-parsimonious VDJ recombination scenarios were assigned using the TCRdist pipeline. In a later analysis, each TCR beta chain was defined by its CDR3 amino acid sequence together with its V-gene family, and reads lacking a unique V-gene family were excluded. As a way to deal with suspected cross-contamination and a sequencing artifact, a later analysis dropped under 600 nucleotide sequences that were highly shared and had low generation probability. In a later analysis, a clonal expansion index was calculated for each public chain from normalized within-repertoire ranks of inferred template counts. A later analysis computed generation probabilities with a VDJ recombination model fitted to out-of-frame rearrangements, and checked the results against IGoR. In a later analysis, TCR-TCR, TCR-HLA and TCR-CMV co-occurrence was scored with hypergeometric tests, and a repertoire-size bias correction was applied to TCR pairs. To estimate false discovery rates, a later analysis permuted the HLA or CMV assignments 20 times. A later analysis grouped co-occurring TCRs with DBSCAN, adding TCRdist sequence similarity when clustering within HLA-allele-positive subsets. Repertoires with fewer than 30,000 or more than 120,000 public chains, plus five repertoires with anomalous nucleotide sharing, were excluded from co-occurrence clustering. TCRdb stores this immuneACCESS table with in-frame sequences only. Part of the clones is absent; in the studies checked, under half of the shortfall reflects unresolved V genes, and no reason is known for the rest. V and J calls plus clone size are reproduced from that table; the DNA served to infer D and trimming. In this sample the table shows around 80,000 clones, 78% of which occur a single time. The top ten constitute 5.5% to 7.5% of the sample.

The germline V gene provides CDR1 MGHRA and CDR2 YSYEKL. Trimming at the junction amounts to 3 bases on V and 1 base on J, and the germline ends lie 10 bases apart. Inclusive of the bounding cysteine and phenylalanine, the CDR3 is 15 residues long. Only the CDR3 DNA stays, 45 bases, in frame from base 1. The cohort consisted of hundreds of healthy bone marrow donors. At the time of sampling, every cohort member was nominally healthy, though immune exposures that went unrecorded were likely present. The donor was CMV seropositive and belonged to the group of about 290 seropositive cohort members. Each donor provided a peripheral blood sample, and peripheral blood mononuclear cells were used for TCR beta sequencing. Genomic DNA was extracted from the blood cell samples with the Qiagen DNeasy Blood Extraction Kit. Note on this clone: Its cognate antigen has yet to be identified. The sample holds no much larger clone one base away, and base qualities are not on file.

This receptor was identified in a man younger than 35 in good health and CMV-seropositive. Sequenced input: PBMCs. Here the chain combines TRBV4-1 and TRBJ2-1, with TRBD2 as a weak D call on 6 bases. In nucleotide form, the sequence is TGCGCCAGCAGCCATCCGGGACTTTCCTACAATGAGCAGTTCTTC. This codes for CASSHPGLSYNEQFF.